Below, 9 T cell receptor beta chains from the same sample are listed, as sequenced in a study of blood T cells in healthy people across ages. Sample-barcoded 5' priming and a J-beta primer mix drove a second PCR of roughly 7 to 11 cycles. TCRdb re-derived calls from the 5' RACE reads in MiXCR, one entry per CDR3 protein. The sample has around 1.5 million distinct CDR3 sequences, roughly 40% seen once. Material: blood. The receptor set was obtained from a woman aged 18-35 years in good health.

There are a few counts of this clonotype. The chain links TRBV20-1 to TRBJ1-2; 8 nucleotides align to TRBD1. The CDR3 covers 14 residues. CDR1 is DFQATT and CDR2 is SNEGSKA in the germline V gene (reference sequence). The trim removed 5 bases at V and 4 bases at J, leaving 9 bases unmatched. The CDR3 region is CSAFHRGFFYGYTF. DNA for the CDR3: TGCAGTGCTTTTCACAGGGGGTTCTTCTATGGCTACACCTTC.

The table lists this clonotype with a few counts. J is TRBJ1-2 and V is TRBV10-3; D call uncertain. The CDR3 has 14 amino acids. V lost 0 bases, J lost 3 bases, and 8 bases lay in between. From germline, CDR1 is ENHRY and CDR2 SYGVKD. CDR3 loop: CAISESAVDYGYTF. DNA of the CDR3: TGTGCCATCAGTGAGTCGGCGGTGGACTATGGCTACACCTTC.

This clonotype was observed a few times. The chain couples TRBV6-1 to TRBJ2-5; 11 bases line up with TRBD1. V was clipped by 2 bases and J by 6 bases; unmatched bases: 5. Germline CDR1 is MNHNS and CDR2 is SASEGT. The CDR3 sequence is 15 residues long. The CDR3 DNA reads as TGTGCCAGCAGTGAACCGGGACAGGGGGGAAAGACCCAGTACTTC. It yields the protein CASSEPGQGGKTQYF.

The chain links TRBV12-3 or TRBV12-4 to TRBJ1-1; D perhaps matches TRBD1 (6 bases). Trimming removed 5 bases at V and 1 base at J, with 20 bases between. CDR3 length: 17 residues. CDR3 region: CASSRQGTMTENTEAFF. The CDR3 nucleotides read TGTGCCAGCAGTCGCCAGGGGACAATGACTGAGAACACTGAAGCTTTCTTT.

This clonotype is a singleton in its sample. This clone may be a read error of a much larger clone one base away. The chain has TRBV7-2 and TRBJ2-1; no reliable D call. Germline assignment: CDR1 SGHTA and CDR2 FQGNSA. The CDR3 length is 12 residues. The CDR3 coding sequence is TGTGCCAACAGCCGTGGAGTAAATGAGCAGTTCTTC. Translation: CANSRGVNEQFF.

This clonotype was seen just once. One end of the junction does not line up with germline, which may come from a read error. CDR3 region: CAGSRSWDLAYNEQFF. CDR3 DNA: TGTGCCGGCAGCCGATCCTGGGACCTCGCCTACAATGAGCAGTTCTTC. The rearrangement joins TRBV7-2 to TRBJ2-1; the D call may be TRBD1 or TRBD2 (5 bases each). Per germline, CDR1 SGHTA and CDR2 FQGNSA. CDR3 length: 16 amino acids. Together with reference TRBV7-2 and TRBJ2-1, the CDR3 gives the full variable domain: GAGVSQSPSNKVTEKGKDVELRCDPISGHTALYWYRQSLGQGLEFLIYFQGNSAPDKSGLPSDRFSAERTGGSVSTLTIQRTQQEDSAVYLCAGSRSWDLAYNEQFFGPGTRLTVL.

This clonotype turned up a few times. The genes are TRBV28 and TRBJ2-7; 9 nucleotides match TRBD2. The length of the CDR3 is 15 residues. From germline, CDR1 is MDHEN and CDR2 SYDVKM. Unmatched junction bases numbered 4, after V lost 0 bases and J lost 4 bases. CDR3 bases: TGTGCCAGCAGTTTATGGCGGGAGGGCTCTTACGAGCAGTACTTC. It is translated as CASSLWREGSYEQYF.

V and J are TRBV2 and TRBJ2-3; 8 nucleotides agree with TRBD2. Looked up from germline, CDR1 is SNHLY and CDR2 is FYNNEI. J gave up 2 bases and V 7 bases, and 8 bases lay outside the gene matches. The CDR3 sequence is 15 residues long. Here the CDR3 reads CASMPGRGDTDTQYF. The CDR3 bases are TGTGCCAGCATGCCGGGGCGGGGGGACACAGATACGCAGTATTTT.

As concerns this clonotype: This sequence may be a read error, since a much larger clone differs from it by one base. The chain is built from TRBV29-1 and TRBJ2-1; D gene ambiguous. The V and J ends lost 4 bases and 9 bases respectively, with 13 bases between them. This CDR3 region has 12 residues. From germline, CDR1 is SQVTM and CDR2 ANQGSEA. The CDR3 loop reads CSVGPPNTEQFF. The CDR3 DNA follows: TGCAGCGTTGGCCCCCCGAATACTGAGCAGTTCTTC.